The next 23 T cell receptor beta chains were all read from a single sample in a study of early T cells in non-severe SARS-CoV-2 infection. MiXCR, applied by TCRdb to the 5' RACE reads, yields one record per CDR3 protein. The sample consists of some 40,000 distinct CDR3 sequences, approximately 5.9% of them appearing once. Sample: whole blood, taken at baseline. These receptors came from an adult who was a healthcare worker with PCR-confirmed SARS-CoV-2 infection or an uninfected control (not recorded which).

This clonotype was detected only a few times. The chain couples TRBV5-6 to TRBJ2-7; D may correspond to TRBD1 or TRBD2 (6 bases each). Germline V gene lookup returns CDR1 SGHDT and CDR2 YYEEEE. The V gene lost 1 base and the J gene lost 3 bases, with 11 bases spanning the gap. The CDR3 contains 14 residues. The CDR3 loop reads CASSLRGRNYEQYV. For the CDR3, the DNA is TGTGCCAGCAGCTTGCGGGGGCGGAACTACGAGCAGTACGTC.

In this sample, this clonotype turned up a few times. The chain has TRBV29-1 and TRBJ2-1; the D call may be TRBD1 or TRBD2 (5 bases each). The V end was cut by 3 bases, the J end by 4 bases, with 16 bases between. Germline V gene sequence: CDR1 SQVTM, CDR2 ANQGSEA. This CDR3 has 15 residues. CDR3 sequence: CSVEVGDVGYNEQFF. The CDR3 DNA reads as TGCAGCGTTGAGGTAGGGGACGTCGGATACAATGAGCAGTTCTTC.

This clonotype came up a few times. The chain combines TRBV7-2 with TRBJ2-1; TRBD2 matches 8 bases. Germline V gene sequence: CDR1 SGHTA, CDR2 FQGNSA. The CDR3 covers 15 residues. V dropped 0 bases and J dropped 7; count of bases not matched to a gene: 5. This chain's CDR3 is CASSLAAGVMNEQFF. As DNA, the CDR3 is TGTGCCAGCAGCTTAGCAGCGGGAGTAATGAATGAGCAGTTCTTC.

This clonotype was observed a handful of times. The chain employs TRBV7-2 and TRBJ1-2; 7 positions agree with TRBD1. Unmatched junction bases numbered 4, after V lost 5 bases and J lost 4 bases. Germline V gene sequence: CDR1 SGHTA, CDR2 FQGNSA. CDR3 length: 13 residues. The CDR3 sequence is CASSLRQGYGYTF. The DNA for the CDR3 is TGTGCCAGCAGCCTTCGACAGGGCTATGGCTACACCTTC. Filled out from reference TRBV7-2 and TRBJ1-2, the complete variable domain reads GAGVSQSPSNKVTEKGKDVELRCDPISGHTALYWYRQSLGQGLEFLIYFQGNSAPDKSGLPSDRFSAERTGGSVSTLTIQRTQQEDSAVYLCASSLRQGYGYTFGSGTRLTVV.

Ten or more counts support this clonotype. This chain joins TRBV4-1 and TRBJ2-3; 7 nucleotides agree with TRBD1. CDR3 length: 15 residues. Germline assignment: CDR1 MGHRA and CDR2 YSYEKL. The ends lost 8 bases at V and 1 base at J; junction bases unmatched: 9. The DNA for the CDR3 is TGCGCCAGCGGATTACGGGACAGAGGCACAGATACGCAGTATTTT. As protein: CASGLRDRGTDTQYF.

This clonotype was counted at least ten times. This chain joins TRBV4-3 and TRBJ2-5; D gene ambiguous. The CDR3 is 16 residues long. In germline, CDR1 is LGHNA, CDR2 YSLEER. V shed 1 base and J shed 2 bases, with 14 bases lying between them. Written as DNA, the CDR3 is TGCGCCAGCAGCCAAGGAGATATGCACTCTCAAGAGACCCAGTACTTC. It yields the protein CASSQGDMHSQETQYF.

This clonotype was recorded at least ten times. The chain joins TRBV15 to TRBJ1-2; 8 nucleotides align to TRBD1. This CDR3 comprises 14 residues. Trimming at V came to 5 bases and at J to 0 bases, leaving 2 bases not matched to a gene. The germline V gene has CDR1 LNHNV and CDR2 YYDKDF (reference sequence). In DNA form, the CDR3 reads TGTGCCACCAGCGACAGGGGCTCTAACTATGGCTACACCTTC. Translated, it gives CATSDRGSNYGYTF.

Many counts were recorded for this clonotype. This chain connects TRBV6-2 or TRBV6-3 to TRBJ2-7; either TRBD1 or TRBD2 may supply D (5 bases each). Germline V lookup: CDR1 MNHEY, CDR2 SVGEGT. Trimming removed 0 bases at V and 2 bases at J, with 17 bases between. This CDR3 is 17 amino acids long. The CDR3 loop is CASSYSRVVEGTYEQYV. The CDR3, as DNA: TGTGCCAGCAGTTACTCGCGTGTGGTAGAGGGGACCTACGAGCAGTACGTC.

This clonotype was seen many times. This sequence joins TRBV20-1 and TRBJ2-5, with 10 bases fitting TRBD2. From germline, CDR1 is DFQATT and CDR2 SNEGSKA (reference sequence). V shed 3 bases and J 5 bases; nucleotides not matched to a gene: 18. The CDR3 consists of 18 residues. CDR3 residues: CSASVGAGLAGVSETQYF. CDR3 in DNA: TGCAGTGCTAGTGTAGGAGCCGGGCTAGCGGGAGTGAGTGAGACCCAGTACTTC.

There are many counts of this clonotype. This chain joins TRBV11-3 and TRBJ2-1; the match to TRBD1 covers 7 bases. Germline loops: CDR1 SGHNT, CDR2 YENEEA. V shed 3 bases and J 0 bases; nucleotides not matched to a gene: 2. This CDR3 region has 15 residues. The CDR3, as DNA: TGTGCCAGCAGCTTCAGGGGGAGCTCCTACAATGAGCAGTTCTTC. Translation gives CASSFRGSSYNEQFF. The full variable domain, completed using reference TRBV11-3 and TRBJ2-1, is EAGVVQSPRYKIIEKKQPVAFWCNPISGHNTLYWYLQNLGQGPELLIRYENEEAVDDSQLPKDRFSAERLKGVDSTLKIQPAELGDSAVYLCASSFRGSSYNEQFFGPGTRLTVL.

This clonotype was seen at least ten times. The chain links TRBV5-1 to TRBJ2-5, with 11 bases lining up with TRBD2. The CDR3 is made up of 15 amino acids. Trimming took 4 bases from V and 2 from J; bases not matched to a gene: 4. CDR1 is SGHRS and CDR2 is YFSETQ in the germline V gene. CDR3 in amino acids: CASSPRTSGQETQYF. The DNA of the CDR3 is TGCGCCAGCAGCCCGCGGACTAGCGGGCAAGAGACCCAGTACTTC.

This clonotype was counted at least ten times. V usage is TRBV12-3 or TRBV12-4 and J usage is TRBJ2-2; TRBD2 matches 7 bases. The CDR3 runs to 16 residues. With 4 bases clipped from V and 3 bases from J, the junction kept 8 bases outside the gene matches. CDR3 in DNA: TGTGCCAGCAGTTATGTAGCGGGTGGGCACACCGGGGAGCTGTTTTTT. It encodes CASSYVAGGHTGELFF.

This clonotype has a count of ten or more. The V call is TRBV30, the J call TRBJ1-6; TRBD1 matches 9 bases. This CDR3 spans 15 amino acids. V gave up 3 bases and J gave up 2 bases; unmatched junction bases: 2. Germline values: CDR1 GTSNPN, CDR2 SVGIG (reference sequence). The CDR3 loop reads CAWRRDRAYNSPLHF. CDR3 in DNA: TGTGCCTGGAGAAGGGACAGGGCCTATAATTCACCCCTCCACTTT. The full variable domain, rest sourced from reference TRBV30 and TRBJ1-6, is SQTIHQWPATLVQPVGSPLSLECTVEGTSNPNLYWYRQAAGRGLQLLFYSVGIGQISSEVPQNLSASRPQDRQFILSSKKLLLSDSGFYLCAWRRDRAYNSPLHFGNGTRLTVT.

This clonotype came up many times. The DNA of the CDR3 is TGTGCCAGCAGCTTAAAAGCAGGGATGGACACTGAAGCTTTCTTT. It is translated as CASSLKAGMDTEAFF. The V gene is TRBV7-9, the J gene TRBJ1-1; D perhaps matches TRBD1 (5 bases). The CDR3 sequence is 15 residues long. Trimming took 2 bases from V and 3 from J, leaving 13 bases between them. Germline CDR1 reads SEHNR; CDR2 reads FQNEAQ (reference sequence).

This clonotype was detected many times. The rearrangement joins TRBV28 to TRBJ2-7; 9 bases align to TRBD2. This CDR3 comprises 14 residues. Germline V gene lookup returns CDR1 MDHEN and CDR2 SYDVKM. V shed 3 bases, J shed 6 bases, and the junction held 6 bases outside the gene matches. The CDR3: CASSLLAGVSEQYF. CDR3 coding DNA: TGTGCCAGCAGTTTGTTAGCGGGAGTCTCCGAGCAGTACTTC.

This clonotype was found many times. The gene calls are TRBV19 and TRBJ2-5; either TRBD1 or TRBD2 may fit D (7 bases each). The CDR3 has 14 amino acids. Germline V gene sequence: CDR1 LNHDA, CDR2 SQIVND (reference sequence). Trimming stripped 4 bases from V and 4 bases from J, with 13 bases between. DNA for the CDR3: TGTGCCAGTAGTACGACAGGGAGGGGAGAGACCCAGTACTTC. This gives the protein CASSTTGRGETQYF.

The sample holds many counts of this clonotype. The V and J genes are TRBV10-3 and TRBJ2-7; weak D call: TRBD2 (5 bases). The V and J ends lost 3 bases and 4 bases respectively, with 16 bases between them. The germline CDR1 and CDR2 sequences are ENHRY and SYGVKD. The CDR3 loop spans 15 amino acids. CDR3 residues: CAISDPQRGLYEQYV. The CDR3 region has the DNA TGTGCCATCAGTGACCCCCAAAGAGGGTTGTACGAGCAGTACGTC.

There are many counts of this clonotype. The chain combines TRBV20-1 with TRBJ1-5; TRBD1 might be the D (6 bases). The CDR3 sequence is 13 residues long. Germline assignment: CDR1 DFQATT and CDR2 SNEGSKA (reference sequence). Trimming stripped 3 bases from V and 6 bases from J, with 12 bases between. In DNA, the CDR3 is TGCAGTGCTAGTAAAACAGGGCGTCAGCCCCAGCATTTT. It is translated as CSASKTGRQPQHF.

This clonotype showed up just a few times. The V call is TRBV24-1, the J call TRBJ2-5; no clear D gene. Germline V gives CDR1 KGHDR, CDR2 SFDVKD. This CDR3 spans 15 amino acids. Trimming pared 4 bases from V and 0 bases from J, leaving 11 bases between. CDR3 loop: CATSDRVEYQETQYF. For the CDR3, the DNA is TGTGCCACCAGTGACCGGGTGGAGTACCAAGAGACCCAGTACTTC.

This clonotype was recorded many times. The chain uses TRBV20-1 and TRBJ2-4; D uncertain. V lost 0 bases to trimming and J lost 0 bases, with 9 bases between them. Germline V lookup: CDR1 DFQATT, CDR2 SNEGSKA (reference sequence). The CDR3 is made up of 15 amino acids. The CDR3: CSAREPNLAKNIQYF. CDR3 bases: TGCAGTGCTAGAGAGCCCAACCTAGCCAAAAACATTCAGTACTTC.

At least ten counts were recorded for this clonotype. The gene calls are TRBV6-5 and TRBJ1-1; 7 bases are shared with TRBD1. Germline V CDR1 and CDR2: MNHEY, SVGAGI. The CDR3 spans 14 residues. V was clipped by 7 bases and J by 2 bases; unmatched bases: 7. The CDR3 loop is CASTPDRANTEAFF. The CDR3 coding sequence is TGTGCCAGCACCCCAGACAGGGCCAACACTGAAGCTTTCTTT.

This clonotype was counted many times. The V and J genes are TRBV29-1 and TRBJ2-2, with D perhaps matching TRBD1 (6 bases). Germline values: CDR1 SQVTM, CDR2 ANQGSEA. Trimming pared 6 bases from V and 1 base from J, leaving 9 bases between. The CDR3 sequence is 13 residues long. CDR3 amino acids: CSVPTGNTGELFF. DNA of the CDR3: TGCAGCGTCCCGACAGGGAACACCGGGGAGCTGTTTTTT.

In this sample, this clonotype turned up once. The chain uses TRBV19 and TRBJ2-7; D uncertain. V shed 5 bases and J shed 2 bases, with 13 bases lying between them. Germline CDR1 and CDR2: LNHDA and SQIVND (reference sequence). The CDR3 extends over 14 amino acids. The CDR3 loop reads CASSPLDVTYEQYF. Here the CDR3 DNA reads TGTGCCAGTAGTCCGTTAGACGTTACCTACGAGCAGTACTTC.